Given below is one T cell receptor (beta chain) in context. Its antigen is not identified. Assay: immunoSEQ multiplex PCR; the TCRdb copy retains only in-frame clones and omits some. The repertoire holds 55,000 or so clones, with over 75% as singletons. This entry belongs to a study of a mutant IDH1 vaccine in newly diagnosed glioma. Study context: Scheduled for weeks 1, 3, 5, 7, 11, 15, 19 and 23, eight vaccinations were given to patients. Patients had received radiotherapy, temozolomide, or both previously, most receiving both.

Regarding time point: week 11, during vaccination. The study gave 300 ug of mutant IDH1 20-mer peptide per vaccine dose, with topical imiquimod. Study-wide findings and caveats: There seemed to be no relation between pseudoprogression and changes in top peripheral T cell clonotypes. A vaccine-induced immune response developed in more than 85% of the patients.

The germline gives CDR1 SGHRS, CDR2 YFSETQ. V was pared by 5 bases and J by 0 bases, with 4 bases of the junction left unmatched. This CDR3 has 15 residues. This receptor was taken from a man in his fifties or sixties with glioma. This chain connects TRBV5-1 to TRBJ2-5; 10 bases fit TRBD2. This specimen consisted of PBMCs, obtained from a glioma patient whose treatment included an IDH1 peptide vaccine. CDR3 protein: CASRLLAGNQETQYF. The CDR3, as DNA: TGCGCCAGCAGACTACTAGCGGGGAACCAAGAGACCCAGTACTTC.